The TCR beta chain under discussion was sequenced for a study of tumor-infiltrating lymphocytes in primary liver carcinoma. General study points: Paired tumor-adjacent and tumor-blood samples overlapped less than tumor region pairs did.

The investigators made TCR beta cDNA from approximately 0.5 ug total RNA, using a constant-region primer. Employing slightly modified ARM-PCR, three nested multiplex PCR rounds were run, and these gave rise to the TCR beta libraries. It was with TRBV1-TRBV30 forward primers and a C-beta reverse primer that the first two PCR rounds were run, at around 11 cycles each. Via MiXCR, TCRdb re-called the multiplex PCR reads, giving one row per CDR3 protein. The table records 20,000 to 25,000 distinct CDR3 sequences, 77% of them present only once. From approximately 20-30 mg of unsorted bulk tissue, DNA and RNA were co-extracted together. This CDR3 is 17 amino acids long. Per germline, CDR1 SGDLS and CDR2 YYNGEE. Concerning this clonotype itself: Its antigen remains unknown. At one boundary the junction diverges from the germline segment, which might be a read error.

Sequenced material: liver tumor tissue from sampling region 5. Subset noted: tumor region T5, tumor centre. The sequence came from a woman aged 25 to 45 with primary liver carcinoma and hepatitis B virus infection. This chain joins TRBV9 and TRBJ2-1, with 8 bases identical to TRBD2. CDR3 in DNA: TGTGCCAGCAGCGTTTCGTCCTCGGGGGGGTCCTACAATGAGCACTTTTTC. Translation gives CASSVSSSGGSYNEHFF.